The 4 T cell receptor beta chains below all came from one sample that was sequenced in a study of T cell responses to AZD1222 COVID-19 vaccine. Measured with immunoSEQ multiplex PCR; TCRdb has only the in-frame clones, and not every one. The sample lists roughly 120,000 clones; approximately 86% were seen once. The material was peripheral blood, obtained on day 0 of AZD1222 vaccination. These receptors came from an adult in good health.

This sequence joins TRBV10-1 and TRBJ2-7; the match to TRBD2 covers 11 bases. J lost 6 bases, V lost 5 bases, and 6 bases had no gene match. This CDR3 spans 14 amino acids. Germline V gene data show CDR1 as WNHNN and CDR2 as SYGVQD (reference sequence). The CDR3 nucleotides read TGCGCCAGCAGTTTACTAGCGGGAGAAGGCGAGCAGTACTTC. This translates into CASSLLAGEGEQYF.

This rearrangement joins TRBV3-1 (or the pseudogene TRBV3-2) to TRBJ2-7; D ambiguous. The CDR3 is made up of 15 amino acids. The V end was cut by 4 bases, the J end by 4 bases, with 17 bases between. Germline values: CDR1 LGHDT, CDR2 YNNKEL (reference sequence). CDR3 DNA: TGTGCCAGCAGCCCTAGATCGGACCTACGGTACGAGCAGTACTTC. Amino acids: CASSPRSDLRYEQYF.

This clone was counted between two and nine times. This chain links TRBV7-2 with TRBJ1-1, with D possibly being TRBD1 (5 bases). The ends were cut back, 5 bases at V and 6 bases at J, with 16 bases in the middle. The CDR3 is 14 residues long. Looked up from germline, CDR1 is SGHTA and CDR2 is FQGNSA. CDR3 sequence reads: CASSPSGGTSEAFF. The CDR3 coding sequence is TGTGCCAGCAGCCCCTCCGGGGGAACCTCTGAAGCTTTCTTT.

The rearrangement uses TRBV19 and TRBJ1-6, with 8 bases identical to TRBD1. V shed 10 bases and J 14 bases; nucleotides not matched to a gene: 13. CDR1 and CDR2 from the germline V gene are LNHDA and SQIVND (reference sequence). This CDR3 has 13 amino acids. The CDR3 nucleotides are TGTGCCACCGGCGGACAGGGAAAGAGGGCCCTCCACTTT. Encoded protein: CATGGQGKRALHF.